Listed here are 12 T cell receptor beta chains from one sample, sequenced in a study of blood T cells in healthy people across ages. Sample-barcoded 5' priming and a J-beta primer mix drove a second PCR of about 7 to 12 cycles. Using its own MiXCR run on the 5' RACE reads, TCRdb lists one record per CDR3 protein. Altogether 1.5 million to 2 million distinct CDR3 sequences are present, about 35% being singletons, with the ten largest covering about 10%. The material sequenced was blood. Receptors originate from a woman aged 25 to 39 in good health.

The J gene is TRBJ2-3, the V gene TRBV7-9; 13 bases line up with TRBD2. CDR3 size: 17 residues. With 5 bases clipped from V and 2 bases from J, the junction kept 7 bases outside the gene matches. Germline-derived CDR1 and CDR2 are SEHNR and FQNEAQ (reference sequence). The CDR3 DNA is TGTGCCAGCAGCCCCTGGACTAGCGGGGGCCTCACAGATACGCAGTATTTT. Translated: CASSPWTSGGLTDTQYF. Drawing the rest from reference TRBV7-9 and TRBJ2-3, the complete variable domain is DTGVSQNPRHKITKRGQNVTFRCDPISEHNRLYWYRQTLGQGPEFLTYFQNEAQLEKSRLLSDRFSAERPKGSFSTLEIQRTEQGDSAMYLCASSPWTSGGLTDTQYFGPGTRLTVL.

The J gene is TRBJ1-2, the V gene TRBV3-1; D is perhaps TRBD1 (5 bases). Germline assignment: CDR1 LGHDT and CDR2 YNNKEL (reference sequence). The CDR3 spans 16 residues. Trimming took 3 bases from V and 0 from J, leaving 14 bases between them. The CDR3 sequence is CASSQTDILPNYGYTF. The DNA for the CDR3 is TGTGCCAGCAGCCAGACGGACATTTTACCTAACTATGGCTACACCTTC.

This clonotype was counted between two and nine times. This chain joins TRBV6-2 or TRBV6-3 and TRBJ2-7; 7 bases agree with TRBD1. The germline CDR1 and CDR2 sequences are MNHEY and SVGEGT. J was trimmed by 6 bases and V by 6 bases; bases with no gene match: 5. The CDR3 contains 12 residues. CDR3 sequence reads: CASRHSGGEQYF. For the CDR3, the DNA is TGTGCCAGCAGACACTCAGGGGGCGAGCAGTACTTC.

This clonotype was recorded a few times. The chain joins TRBV27 to TRBJ2-7; either TRBD1 or TRBD2 may fit D (5 bases each). The V gene's germline CDR1 is MNHEY and CDR2 SMNVEV (reference sequence). Trimming took off 4 bases at V and 8 bases at J, with 15 bases between the two ends. This CDR3 is 13 amino acids long. The CDR3 loop reads CASSSPGTLKQYF. The CDR3 region has the DNA TGTGCCAGCAGTTCCCCCGGGACGCTCAAGCAGTACTTC.

The chain carries TRBV4-1 and TRBJ2-2; D call uncertain. CDR3 length equals 16 residues. V was pared by 1 base and J by 2 bases, with 11 bases between. Germline assignment: CDR1 MGHRA and CDR2 YSYEKL. The CDR3 loop reads CASSQARGQNTGELFF. CDR3 DNA sequence: TGCGCCAGCAGCCAAGCTCGAGGTCAAAACACCGGGGAGCTGTTTTTT.

This clonotype was found once. The chain uses TRBV10-3 and TRBJ2-1; D is possibly TRBD1 (6 bases). Germline V CDR1 and CDR2: ENHRY, SYGVKD. V lost 2 bases and J 10 bases, leaving 18 bases between the germline ends. CDR3 length: 15 amino acids. As DNA, the CDR3 is TGTGCCATCAGTGAGCCTTCCGGGACACTAAAGGAGCAGTTCTTC. The encoded protein is CAISEPSGTLKEQFF.

The chain employs TRBV28 and TRBJ2-7, with 7 bases aligning to TRBD1. After removal of 4 bases from V and 6 bases from J, the junction contained 12 bases not matched to a gene. The CDR3 sequence is 15 residues long. CDR1 is MDHEN, CDR2 SYDVKM, per germline. CDR3 protein: CASSWVGDRGSEQYF. CDR3 DNA: TGTGCCAGCAGTTGGGTAGGGGACAGAGGGAGCGAGCAGTACTTC.

This clonotype was detected ten times or more. This sequence joins TRBV29-1 and TRBJ2-7; TRBD1 is a possible D gene (5 bases). From germline, CDR1 is SQVTM and CDR2 ANQGSEA. This CDR3 is built from 11 residues. Trimming took off 6 bases at V and 2 bases at J, with 8 bases between the two ends. The CDR3 DNA follows: TGCAGCGTCAGGGTTACCTACGAGCAGTACTTC. Translation gives CSVRVTYEQYF.

This chain links TRBV6-6 with TRBJ1-1; 8 bases fit TRBD1. CDR1 is MNHNY and CDR2 is SVGAGI in the germline V gene (reference sequence). The V segment lost 6 bases and the J segment 7 bases; nucleotides outside the gene matches: 10. The CDR3 totals 14 residues. CDR3 loop: CASRTGGGLNEAFF. The CDR3 DNA follows: TGTGCCAGCAGAACAGGGGGGGGCTTGAATGAAGCTTTCTTT.

The chain links TRBV2 to TRBJ2-2, with D tentatively TRBD2 (5 bases). Germline V CDR1 and CDR2: SNHLY, FYNNEI. The CDR3 totals 13 residues. Trimming stripped 7 bases from V and 7 bases from J, with 13 bases between. The CDR3 sequence: CASKMVGDGELFF. CDR3 nucleotide sequence: TGTGCCAGCAAAATGGTCGGGGACGGGGAGCTGTTTTTT.

This clonotype has a count of ten or more. The V call is TRBV12-3 or TRBV12-4, the J call TRBJ2-5, with 7 bases matching TRBD2. The CDR3 consists of 16 residues. V was clipped by 5 bases and J by 1 base; unmatched bases: 10. Written as DNA, the CDR3 is TGTGCCAGCAGTGGACCCCTAGCGGCCTTCCAAGAGACCCAGTACTTC. Its translation: CASSGPLAAFQETQYF.

In this sample, this clonotype turned up a few times. The chain has TRBV3-1 and TRBJ1-2, with a tentative D call TRBD1 (6 bases). Germline assignment: CDR1 LGHDT and CDR2 YNNKEL (reference sequence). V gave up 7 bases and J gave up 7 bases, with 16 bases separating them. CDR3 length: 13 residues. CDR3 DNA: TGTGCCAGCACCCTATCAGGGGTCGGTGGCTACACCTTC. Translating gives CASTLSGVGGYTF. Variable domain in full (rest from reference TRBV3-1 and TRBJ1-2): DTAVSQTPKYLVTQMGNDKSIKCEQNLGHDTMYWYKQDSKKFLKIMFSYNNKELIINETVPNRFSPKSPDKAHLNLHINSLELGDSAVYFCASTLSGVGGYTFGSGTRLTVV.